This T cell receptor (beta chain) appears in the sequencing data of a study of OX40 agonist ivuxolimab in advanced cancers. On the study more broadly: Eligibility rules accepted prior anti-PD-1, anti-PD-L1 or anti-CTLA-4 therapy, and around 44% had some. Three patients, one with hepatocellular carcinoma and two with cutaneous melanoma, achieved partial responses.

With 0 bases removed from V and 1 base from J, the gap between germline ends came to 15 bases. The CDR3 has 17 amino acids. Per the germline V gene, CDR1 is SGHNT and CDR2 is YYREEE (reference sequence). Clones were sequenced by immunoSEQ multiplex PCR, and TCRdb holds only the in-frame ones, with some missing. The repertoire consists of fewer than 55,000 clones, with approximately 83% occurring once and the leading ten covering roughly an eighth. The sequence was collected from an adult with an advanced solid tumor such as melanoma, head and neck, liver or kidney cancer. J is TRBJ2-3 and V is TRBV5-4; possibly TRBD2 for D (6 bases). The material was CD4+ or CD8+ T cells sorted from blood, obtained in a trial of the OX40 agonist ivuxolimab. CDR3 bases: TGTGCCAGCAGCTTGGCCGGGGCGGGGCGCGGCACAGATACGCAGTATTTT. This sequence encodes CASSLAGAGRGTDTQYF.